This T cell receptor beta chain was retrieved from a study of shared clonotypes between healthy human individuals. Study conclusions and caveats: All-four-donor shared clonotypes had higher generation probabilities than non-shared clonotypes did. The expectation was that sequencing depth would affect clonotype sharing among donors.

The CDR3 totals 17 residues. Per the germline V gene, CDR1 is SQVTM and CDR2 is ANQGSEA. Trimming cost V 7 bases and J 9 bases; bases outside gene matches: 15. Naive CD8 cells were CD45RO-negative, positively selected for CCR7, excluding terminally differentiated effector memory CD45RA+ cells. About this clone: The antigen is unknown.

Sequencing used immunoSEQ multiplex PCR; TCRdb keeps in-frame clones, though not all of them. The table includes around 2,100,000 clones, less than 95% detected once. The sequenced sample consisted of naive CD8+ T cells sorted from blood. The receptor comes from a man aged 18 to 29 in good health. J is TRBJ2-1 and V is TRBV29-1, with 16 bases that match TRBD2. The CDR3 bases are TGCAGCGCGTATCTCTTCGGGACTAGCGGGGGGGCCTTTGAGCAGTTCTTC. This encodes CSAYLFGTSGGAFEQFF.